This T cell receptor beta chain was found in a study of T cell responses to AZD1222 COVID-19 vaccine (dated by TCRdb to the early 2020s). Looking at the study overall: AZD1222 recipients with second doses at about 4 weeks or about 12 weeks were pooled, because spike-specific TCR depth and breadth did not differ between schedules. A total of 233 trial participants underwent TCR sequencing, of whom 200 to 220 had received two doses of AZD1222 and roughly 26 had received two doses of the MenACWY control vaccine. Enrollment into the trials was organized by age into subgroups of 18-55, 56-69 and 70-plus years, and those subgroups contained approximately 160, 26 and 62 TCR-sequenced participants, respectively.

Findings and caveats that apply to the study as a whole: Most participants were white British and females outnumbered males, and the authors suggested that clonal diversity may have been underestimated. In the small 56-69-year group, the increase in depth fell short of significance, most likely because of low power. After two AZD1222 doses, both the breadth and the depth of spike-specific TCRs were significantly higher than at day 0 and than in MenACWY recipients. The vaccine-associated CD4 TCRs covered the entire spike protein, and the dominant responses fell in regions 160-218 and 743-854. Conclusions about previously exposed vaccinees were limited because only six AZD1222 recipients were SARS-CoV-2 seropositive at baseline. Reportedly, almost half of the unique spike-specific TCRs recognized epitopes lying outside the regions that are mutated in the B.1.351 and B.1.1.7 variants. Because no samples from the day 14 peak response were available, repertoires could be characterized only after the peak T cell response.

A note on this clone: Its antigen is currently not known. Base-call qualities are not available, and no considerably larger clone is one nucleotide away.

The time point label, as the study defines it: baseline before first vaccination. Vaccinee samples were obtained from the UK trials COV001 and COV002, which included a single-blind randomized controlled phase 2/3 trial of AZD1222 (ChAdOx1 nCoV-19) in healthy adults. For TCRbeta chain sequencing, PBMC samples were collected from trial participants at day 0 and at day 28 after the second dose. The CDR3 regions of human TCRbeta chains were subjected to immunosequencing. The original pipeline was this. Repertoire TCRs were matched against a reference library of SARS-CoV-2-specific TCRs generated with the MIRA antigen-specificity platform. Breadth meant the fraction of unique TCRs that were SARS-CoV-2-associated, whereas depth meant the fraction of total T cells that were SARS-CoV-2-associated. Using the MIRA data, each spike-specific TCR was assigned both to the spike region to which the TCR was reactive and to a CD4 or CD8 class. Log10-transformed breadth and depth values were compared by one-way ANOVA with Sidak's multiple comparisons tests. TCRdb retrieved this table from immuneACCESS and kept in-frame rearrangements only. Not all clones are present; in checked studies, unresolved V genes account for under half, and no reason is known for the remainder. The DNA gave D and trimming, while V, J and clone size come from that table. Here the sample has 130,000 or so clones; about 93% occur a single time. The ten biggest clones cover 6.6% of the sample.

At the junction V is shortened by 5 bases and J by 2 bases, with 13 bases in between. Its CDR3 holds 15 amino acids, cysteine through phenylalanine. Left in the record is the CDR3 DNA by itself, 45 bases read in frame from the first base. Sample: peripheral blood, taken on day 0 of AZD1222 vaccination. The receptor was isolated from an adult in good health. Here the chain combines TRBV6-7 and TRBJ1-5; TRBD1 is perhaps the D gene, given 6 matching bases. TRBV6-7 is assigned to the ORF class and has an uncertain function. The base sequence is TGTGCCAGCAGTGGCAACAGGGAGCGCAATCAGCCCCAGCATTTT. Protein translation: CASSGNRERNQPQHF.